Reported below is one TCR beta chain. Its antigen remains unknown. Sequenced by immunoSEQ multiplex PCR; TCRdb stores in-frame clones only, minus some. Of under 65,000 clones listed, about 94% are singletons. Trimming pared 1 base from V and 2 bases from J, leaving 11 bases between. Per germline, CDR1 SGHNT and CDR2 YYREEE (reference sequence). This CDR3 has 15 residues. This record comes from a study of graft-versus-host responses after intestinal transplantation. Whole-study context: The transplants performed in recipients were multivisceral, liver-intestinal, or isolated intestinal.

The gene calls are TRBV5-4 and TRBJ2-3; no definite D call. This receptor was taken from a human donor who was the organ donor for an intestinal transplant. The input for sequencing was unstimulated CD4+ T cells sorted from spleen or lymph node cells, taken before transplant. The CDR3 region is CASSLSFDTTDTQYF. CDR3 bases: TGTGCCAGCAGCTTGTCGTTCGATACCACAGATACGCAGTATTTT.